In this sample, the clone carrying this TCR beta chain turned up once. Its antigen is still unknown. The source of the sample is a study of long-term antiretroviral therapy in people with HIV. Study findings and constraints: Increased diversity was seen after ART, yet it remained lower than in transplant donor controls. Every time point showed a repertoire led by clones expanded before ART.

The CDR3 has 16 amino acids. The germline CDR1 and CDR2 sequences are KGHSH and LQKENI. Trimming took off 3 bases at V and 1 base at J, with 15 bases between the two ends. The libraries were made with immunoSEQ v3.0 at survey level. Clones were read by immunoSEQ multiplex PCR, and TCRdb kept only the in-frame ones, dropping some. Of around 30,000 clones listed, over 75% were seen once; the top ten hold roughly 7.6%. This sequence originates from a man aged 40-49 years with HIV. The specimen comprised unsorted PBMCs, sampled 3 years after starting antiretroviral therapy. V gene TRBV18 combines with J gene TRBJ2-5; possible D gene TRBD1, 6 bases. The CDR3 DNA is TGTGCCAGCTCACCGACGTCCAGGGGTATCCAAGAGACCCAGTACTTC. Protein: CASSPTSRGIQETQYF.